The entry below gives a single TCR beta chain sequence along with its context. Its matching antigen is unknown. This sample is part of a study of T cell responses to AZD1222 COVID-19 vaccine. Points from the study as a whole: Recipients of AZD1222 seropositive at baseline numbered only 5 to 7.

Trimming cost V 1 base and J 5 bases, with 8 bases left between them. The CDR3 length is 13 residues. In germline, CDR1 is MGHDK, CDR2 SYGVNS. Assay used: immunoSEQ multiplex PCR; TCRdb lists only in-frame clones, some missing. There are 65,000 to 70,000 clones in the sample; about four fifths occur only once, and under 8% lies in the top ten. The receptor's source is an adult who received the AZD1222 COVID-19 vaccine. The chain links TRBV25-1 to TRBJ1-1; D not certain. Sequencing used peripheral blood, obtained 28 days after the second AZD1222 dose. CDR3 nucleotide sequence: TGTGCCAGCAGTGAATCCTGGGATACTGAAGCTTTCTTT. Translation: CASSESWDTEAFF.